The 15 T cell receptor beta chains presented below share a single source sample, sequenced in a study of beta chain features in type 1 diabetes. Every isolated RNA sample was fully reverse transcribed, so sequencing captured expressed TCRB transcripts. Assay used: immunoSEQ multiplex PCR; TCRdb lists only in-frame clones, some missing. The repertoire holds under 400,000 clones, around 12% seen once, with 0.0085% to 0.012% in the top ten. The study, taken as a whole, reports: There was a moderate but significant shortening of TCRB CDR3s in all four CD4+ subsets of Type 1 diabetes patients.

These receptors have no identified antigens. Sequencing was done on a sample of naive CD4+ T cells from blood. The source of these receptors is a woman aged 18-29 years with type 1 diabetes.

The V and J genes are TRBV9 and TRBJ2-7; D is unclear. The CDR3 is made up of 14 amino acids. Trimming stripped 0 bases from V and 2 bases from J, with 9 bases between. CDR1 is SGDLS and CDR2 is YYNGEE in the germline V gene. CDR3 sequence (DNA): TGTGCCAGCAGCGTAGTGGCAGAACCCTACGAGCAGTACTTC. This codes for CASSVVAEPYEQYF.

The V and J genes are TRBV5-4 and TRBJ1-6; 7 bases fit TRBD1. Trimming took 0 bases from V and 7 from J; bases not matched to a gene: 7. CDR1 and CDR2 from the germline V gene are SGHNT and YYREEE (reference sequence). The CDR3 spans 16 residues. This chain's CDR3 is CASSLAGIRGNSPLHF. CDR3 nucleotides: TGTGCCAGCAGCTTGGCTGGGATCAGGGGGAATTCACCCCTCCACTTT.

The CDR3 is CASSQQGGTDTQYF. The CDR3 DNA is TGTGCCAGCAGCCAACAGGGGGGGACAGATACGCAGTATTTT. The chain couples TRBV5-4 to TRBJ2-3; the D gene is possibly TRBD1 (8 bases). The CDR3 covers 14 residues. The germline gives CDR1 SGHNT, CDR2 YYREEE (reference sequence). V was pared by 4 bases and J by 3 bases, with 12 bases between.

The sample holds a few counts of this clone. The V call is TRBV13, the J call TRBJ2-7; D not certain. The CDR3 loop spans 15 amino acids. The germline gives CDR1 PRHDT, CDR2 FYEKMQ (reference sequence). V dropped 5 bases and J dropped 0 bases, with 14 bases sitting between them. The CDR3 loop is CASSTYSWSSYEQYF. The CDR3 DNA reads TGTGCCAGCAGCACGTATAGTTGGAGCTCCTACGAGCAGTACTTC.

The gene calls are TRBV5-6 and TRBJ1-5, with 10 bases aligning to TRBD1. Trimming removed 3 bases from V and 4 bases from J; junction bases left unmatched: 7. Germline assignment: CDR1 SGHDT and CDR2 YYEEEE. CDR3 length: 16 amino acids. This CDR3 reads CASSSRDRGSNQPQHF. DNA for the CDR3: TGTGCCAGCAGCTCCAGGGACAGGGGTTCAAATCAGCCCCAGCATTTT.

This clone was picked up a small number of times. The chain couples TRBV5-1 to TRBJ2-2; no definite D call. CDR1 SGHRS and CDR2 YFSETQ come from the germline V gene. With 4 bases removed from V and 8 bases from J, the gap between germline ends came to 12 bases. The CDR3 covers 13 residues. The CDR3: CASSLHGEGELFF. CDR3 nucleotide sequence: TGCGCCAGCAGCCTTCATGGAGAGGGGGAGCTGTTTTTT.

This clone was recorded a few times. This chain joins TRBV6-5 and TRBJ2-3, with D possibly being TRBD2 (5 bases). The V gene lost 1 base and the J gene lost 7 bases, with 12 bases spanning the gap. This CDR3 is 14 amino acids long. Per germline, CDR1 MNHEY and CDR2 SVGAGI. The CDR3 spells CASSYLAGTYTQYF. The CDR3 nucleotides are TGTGCCAGCAGTTACTTGGCGGGTACTTATACGCAGTATTTT.

This clone showed up just a few times. The chain recombines TRBV14 with TRBJ2-7; 7 bases are a match to TRBD1. Germline-derived CDR1 and CDR2 are SGHDN and FVKESK. The CDR3 extends over 14 amino acids. Trimming removed 2 bases from V and 3 bases from J; junction bases left unmatched: 4. The CDR3 DNA follows: TGTGCCAGCAGCCAATTTCGGGACAGCTACGAGCAGTACTTC. Translated: CASSQFRDSYEQYF.

There are a few counts of this clone. This chain links TRBV18 with TRBJ2-7, with D possibly TRBD1 on 6 matching bases. The CDR3 length is 14 residues. V gave up 3 bases and J gave up 3 bases, with 12 bases separating them. The germline gives CDR1 KGHSH, CDR2 LQKENI. DNA for the CDR3: TGTGCCAGCTCACCGAAAGGACAGATCTACGAGCAGTACTTC. It codes for CASSPKGQIYEQYF.

CDR3 in amino acids: CASSRDNLLDQPQHF. CDR3 nucleotide sequence: TGTGCCAGCAGCCGAGACAACCTCTTAGATCAGCCCCAGCATTTT. The chain employs TRBV7-9 and TRBJ1-5; D ambiguous. V was pared by 5 bases and J by 5 bases, with 16 bases between. The CDR3 is 15 amino acids. In germline, CDR1 is SEHNR, CDR2 FQNEAQ (reference sequence).

V and J are TRBV29-1 and TRBJ2-3; TRBD2 might be the D (5 bases). Per germline, CDR1 SQVTM and CDR2 ANQGSEA. This CDR3 contains 11 residues. Trimming removed 5 bases at V and 4 bases at J, with 7 bases between. The CDR3 is CSVTSPDTQYF. The CDR3 DNA sequence: TGCAGCGTTACTAGTCCAGATACGCAGTATTTT.

This chain connects TRBV5-6 to TRBJ2-6; D is unclear. The V end lost 0 bases, the J end lost 0 bases, and 7 bases lay between the germline ends. CDR1 and CDR2 from the germline V gene are SGHDT and YYEEEE. CDR3 length: 16 residues. As DNA, the CDR3 is TGTGCCAGCAGCTTGGGTCCAAACTCTGGGGCCAACGTCCTGACTTTC. Its translation is CASSLGPNSGANVLTF.

This clone has more than one count but fewer than ten. The rearrangement uses TRBV19 and TRBJ1-2, with D possibly being TRBD1 (5 bases). V lost 3 bases and J 5 bases, leaving 10 bases between the germline ends. The CDR3 totals 13 residues. Germline V gene sequence: CDR1 LNHDA, CDR2 SQIVND (reference sequence). CDR3 in amino acids: CASSMRGEYGYTF. CDR3 DNA sequence: TGTGCCAGTAGTATGCGGGGGGAATATGGCTACACCTTC.

The genes are TRBV30 and TRBJ1-1; D is unresolved. Trimming stripped 3 bases from V and 5 bases from J, with 16 bases between. The CDR3 has 14 amino acids. Germline assignment: CDR1 GTSNPN and CDR2 SVGIG (reference sequence). In DNA form, the CDR3 reads TGTGCCTGGAGCGAGAAGCGGGGTTGGACTGAAGCTTTCTTT. This translates into CAWSEKRGWTEAFF.

The J gene is TRBJ1-2, the V gene TRBV15; D ambiguous. In germline, CDR1 is LNHNV, CDR2 YYDKDF (reference sequence). V lost 0 bases, J lost 2 bases, and 7 bases lay in between. The CDR3 runs to 14 residues. In DNA, the CDR3 is TGTGCCACCAGCAGAGATGCCGGGAACTATGGCTACACCTTC. Translating gives CATSRDAGNYGYTF.